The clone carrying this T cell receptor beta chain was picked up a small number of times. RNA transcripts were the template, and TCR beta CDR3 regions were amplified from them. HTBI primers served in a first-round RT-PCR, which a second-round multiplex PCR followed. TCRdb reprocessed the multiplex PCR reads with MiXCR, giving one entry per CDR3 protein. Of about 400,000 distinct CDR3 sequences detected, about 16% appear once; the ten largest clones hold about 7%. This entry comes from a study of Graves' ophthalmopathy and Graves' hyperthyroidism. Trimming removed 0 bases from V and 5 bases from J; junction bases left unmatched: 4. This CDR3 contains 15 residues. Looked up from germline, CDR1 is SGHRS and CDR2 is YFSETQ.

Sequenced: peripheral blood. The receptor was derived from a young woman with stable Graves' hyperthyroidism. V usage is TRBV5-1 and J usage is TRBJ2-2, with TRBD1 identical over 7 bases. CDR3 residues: CASSLVGGETGELFF. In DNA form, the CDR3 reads TGCGCCAGCAGCTTGGTAGGGGGCGAGACCGGGGAGCTGTTTTTT.